These T cell receptor beta chains were read from a single sample in a study of cytomegalovirus exposure and HLA in healthy donors. This table comes from immunoSEQ multiplex PCR, and its TCRdb copy is limited to in-frame clones, with some not included. The repertoire holds about 160,000 clones, with about 77% as singletons. The sequencing sample was made of PBMCs. All receptors come from a woman between 45 and 65 years old in good health and CMV-seronegative. The CDR3 runs from the conserved cysteine through the conserved F or W. The D gene is left open where the match is weak. The size field is filled for only some rows; it gives once, few, many or a size class.

TRBJ2-3 | TRBD2 | - | TRBV18 | TGTGCCAGCTCACCAAACAGCGGGGGTTTCACAGATACGCAGTATTTT | CASSPNSGGFTDTQYF
TRBJ1-5 | TRBD1 | - | TRBV4-1 | TGCGCCAGCAGCCAACCGAGACAGGGAGAGCATTTT | CASSQPRQGEHF
TRBJ1-2 | - | - | TRBV6-1 | TGTGCCAGCAGAGAGCAGGGTGGCAACTATGGCTACACCTTC | CASREQGGNYGYTF
TRBJ2-7 | TRBD2 | - | TRBV6-4 | TGTGCCAGCAGTGACTCGAGGGGACTAGCGGGCTCCTACGAGCAGTACTTC | CASSDSRGLAGSYEQYF
TRBJ1-3 | - | - | TRBV9 | TGTGCCAGCAGCGTAGAAGGCAGGGATGGAAACACCATATATTTT | CASSVEGRDGNTIYF
TRBJ2-7 | TRBD2 | once | TRBV5-6 | TGTGCCAGCAGCGACACCGGGACTATAATAGGGGAGCAGTACTTC | CASSDTGTIIGEQYF
TRBJ2-7 | - | few | TRBV5-1 | TGCGCCAGCAGCTTGGGGATCCGGCCTGCTGGAGCCTACGAGCAGTACTTC | CASSLGIRPAGAYEQYF
TRBJ2-3 | - | once | TRBV4-3 | TGCGCCAGCAGCCAAGAACGGGATCCGGGGGGCACAGATACGCAGTATTTT | CASSQERDPGGTDTQYF
TRBJ1-5 | TRBD1 | - | TRBV6-6 | TGTGCCAGCAGTGGACAGGGTTCCTCACGTAATCAGCCCCAGCATTTT | CASSGQGSSRNQPQHF
TRBJ2-1 | - | - | TRBV5-1 | TGCGCCAGCAGCTTCGGACAGTCCAATGAGCAGTTCTTC | CASSFGQSNEQFF
TRBJ2-3 | TRBD2 | - | TRBV14 | TGTGCCAGCAGCCAGGCTAGCGGGGCCGGGGGGTATACGCAGTATTTT | CASSQASGAGGYTQYF
TRBJ1-4 | TRBD1 | once | TRBV30 | TGTGCCTGGAGTTCGACAGGGGAGGACGAAAAACTGTTTTTT | CAWSSTGEDEKLFF
TRBJ2-5 | - | - | TRBV2 | TGTGCCAGCAGCAGTGCGGGCCCCGGAAGGGAGACCCAGTACTTC | CASSSAGPGRETQYF
TRBJ1-5 | TRBD1 | once | TRBV18 | TGTGCCAGCTCACCCCAAAGGGACAGGGTCGGTGGCAATCAGCCCCAGCATTTT | CASSPQRDRVGGNQPQHF
TRBJ2-7 | TRBD1 | - | TRBV7-2 | TGTGCCAGCAGCTCCCAGGGGGCAGGCTACGAGCAGTACTTC | CASSSQGAGYEQYF
TRBJ2-7 | TRBD1 | - | TRBV6-1 | TGTGCCAGCAAAAGGACAGGGAGCTACGAGCAGTACTTC | CASKRTGSYEQYF
TRBJ2-3 | - | - | TRBV7-3 | TGTGCCAGCAGCCAAGGGATGGGCAGGGCAACCACAGATACGCAGTATTTT | CASSQGMGRATTDTQYF
TRBJ2-6 | TRBD1 | - | TRBV7-2 | TGTGCCAGCAGCTTAATGGACAGGAGATCATACTCTGGGGCCAACGTCCTGACTTTC | CASSLMDRRSYSGANVLTF
TRBJ2-7 | - | - | TRBV9 | TGTGCCAGCAGCGTAGGGGGGGTTAGTAAGCAGTACTTC | CASSVGGVSKQYF
TRBJ1-2 | TRBD1 | - | TRBV28 | TGTGCCAGCAGGTCGCCGACGTGGGACAGGGGGGGCTACACCTTC | CASRSPTWDRGGYTF
TRBJ2-1 | TRBD2 | - | TRBV9 | TGTGCCAGCAGCGTACGCCTAGCGGATTACAATGAGCAGTTCTTC | CASSVRLADYNEQFF
TRBJ2-1 | TRBD2 | once | TRBV7-8 | TGTGCCAGCAGCCCCTGGACTAGCGGGCCGTACAATGAGCAGTTCTTC | CASSPWTSGPYNEQFF
TRBJ2-3 | TRBD2 | - | TRBV10-3 | TGTGCCATTACCGGGACTAGAGTCACAGATACGCAGTATTTT | CAITGTRVTDTQYF
TRBJ1-5 | TRBD1 | once | TRBV7-9 | TGTGCCAGCAGCTTGGACAGGGCCAATCAGCCCCAGCATTTT | CASSLDRANQPQHF
TRBJ1-5 | - | - | TRBV28 | TGTGCCAGCAGTACCTTAGATGTAGTATGGGGGGGTCAGCCCCAGCATTTT | CASSTLDVVWGGQPQHF
TRBJ2-1 | - | few | TRBV11-2 | TGTGCCAGCAGCTTAACTAGACTCTCCTACAATGAGCAGTTCTTC | CASSLTRLSYNEQFF
TRBJ1-5 | - | - | TRBV4-3 | TGCGCCAGCAGCCAAGATCAAGCGGGGGGGCATCAGCCCCAGCATTTT | CASSQDQAGGHQPQHF
TRBJ2-3 | TRBD2 | - | TRBV4-3 | TGCGCCAGCAGCCAAGTGGGGGGGTTCGATACGCAGTATTTT | CASSQVGGFDTQYF
TRBJ2-3 | - | - | TRBV9 | TGTGCCAGCAGCGCCGATAGCGGTCTGGTAGATACGCAGTATTTT | CASSADSGLVDTQYF